This TCR beta chain came from a study of blood T cell repertoires in COVID-19. Sequencing used immunoSEQ multiplex PCR; TCRdb keeps in-frame clones, though not all of them. Here the sample spans around 400,000 clones, roughly 90% being singletons. The CDR3 runs 13 residues. V lost 3 bases to trimming and J lost 6 bases, with 8 bases between them. Germline CDR1 LGHDT, CDR2 YNNKEL (reference sequence). Concerning this clone: Other DNA sequences in the same sample also yield this CDR3.

Sequencing was carried out using PBMCs or T cells enriched from blood (not recorded which). This sequence was found in a woman in her late teens or twenties who had been exposed to COVID-19. V gene TRBV3-1 (or the pseudogene TRBV3-2) combines with J gene TRBJ2-2, with D perhaps matching TRBD1 (6 bases). Here the CDR3 DNA reads TGTGCCAGCAGCCACAGGGGTGCCGGGGAGCTGTTTTTT. It yields the protein CASSHRGAGELFF.